A single sample gave rise to the 17 T cell receptor beta chains below, sequenced in a study of cytomegalovirus exposure and HLA in healthy donors. The PCR was carried out with 60 Vbeta primers and 13 Jbeta primers. The protocol was immunoSEQ multiplex PCR, while the TCRdb copy is restricted to in-frame clones and leaves out a portion. The table has 55,000 to 70,000 clones, roughly 69% seen once. Material: PBMCs. These receptors were obtained from a woman in her forties or fifties in good health and CMV-seronegative.

In its sample, this clone was seen a few times. The V gene is TRBV28, the J gene TRBJ2-2; 11 nucleotides agree with TRBD1. This CDR3 has 15 residues. The junction had 4 bases not matched to a gene; V was cut back by 5 bases and J by 5 bases. Germline lookup yields CDR1 MDHEN and CDR2 SYDVKM. The CDR3 protein is CASSPGTGGTGELFF. CDR3 nucleotides: TGTGCCAGCAGTCCAGGGACAGGGGGAACCGGGGAGCTGTTTTTT.

The rearrangement uses TRBV5-1 and TRBJ2-1; D may be TRBD2 (5 bases). Per germline, CDR1 SGHRS and CDR2 YFSETQ. The germline V and J ends were trimmed by 3 bases and 0 bases, with 10 bases remaining between them. This CDR3 comprises 15 residues. The CDR3 DNA sequence: TGCGCCAGCAGCTCCCGGGGTACCTCCTACAATGAGCAGTTCTTC. Protein product: CASSSRGTSYNEQFF.

This clone has just a few counts. The chain is built from TRBV28 and TRBJ2-1; 7 bases fit TRBD1. V was pared by 2 bases and J by 7 bases, with 17 bases of the junction left unmatched. This CDR3 has 18 residues. Germline V gene lookup returns CDR1 MDHEN and CDR2 SYDVKM. Here the CDR3 reads CASSLRPDLVIQGNEQFF. CDR3 nucleotide sequence: TGTGCCAGCAGTTTACGCCCTGACTTGGTTATACAGGGGAATGAGCAGTTCTTC.

This clone was detected only a few times. The chain employs TRBV30 and TRBJ1-1, with a tentative D call TRBD1 (6 bases). Trimming took off 1 base at V and 2 bases at J, with 11 bases between the two ends. Germline CDR1 GTSNPN, CDR2 SVGIG (reference sequence). The CDR3 spans 14 residues. The CDR3 DNA reads as TGTGCCTGGAGTGAAACAGGGTATAACACTGAAGCTTTCTTT. Translating it yields CAWSETGYNTEAFF.

This rearrangement joins TRBV25-1 to TRBJ1-1; no definite D call. Germline V lookup: CDR1 MGHDK, CDR2 SYGVNS. The CDR3 contains 14 residues. Trimming pared 3 bases from V and 1 base from J, leaving 9 bases between. CDR3 sequence: CASSDRYRNTEAFF. CDR3 bases: TGTGCCAGCAGTGATCGGTACAGGAACACTGAAGCTTTCTTT.

The count of this clone is one. V is TRBV21-1 and J is TRBJ1-1; the table calls TRBD1, which could not be checked here. TRBV21-1 constitutes a pseudogene. The CDR3 spans 15 residues. The CDR3 reads CASSILDRVSAEAFF. In DNA form, the CDR3 reads TGTGCCAGCAGCATCCTTGACAGGGTGAGTGCTGAAGCTTTCTTT.

This clone was recorded only once. This chain uses TRBV4-3 with TRBJ2-1; 7 nucleotides agree with TRBD2. From germline, CDR1 is LGHNA and CDR2 YSLEER. The CDR3 loop spans 16 amino acids. V was clipped by 1 base and J by 0 bases; unmatched bases: 3. The CDR3 DNA reads TGCGCCAGCAGCCAAGTTGGCGGGAGCTCCTACAATGAGCAGTTCTTC. This sequence encodes CASSQVGGSSYNEQFF.

This clone came up a few times. This sequence joins TRBV6-5 and TRBJ1-2; TRBD1 agrees at 9 bases. CDR1 is MNHEY and CDR2 is SVGAGI in the germline V gene. V was pared by 4 bases and J by 7 bases, with 10 bases of the junction left unmatched. CDR3 length equals 15 residues. CDR3 sequence (DNA): TGTGCCAGCAGTTTCCAAGTCACAGGGGGCGCTGGCTACACCTTC. Amino acids: CASSFQVTGGAGYTF.

This sequence joins TRBV5-1 and TRBJ2-2; TRBD2 agrees at 10 bases. With 7 bases clipped from V and 2 bases from J, the junction kept 5 bases outside the gene matches. The CDR3 contains 15 residues. The germline V gene has CDR1 SGHRS and CDR2 YFSETQ. CDR3 sequence (DNA): TGCGCCAGCCGGTGGACTAGCGGTAACACCGGGGAGCTGTTTTTT. Its protein product is CASRWTSGNTGELFF.

A few counts support this clone. This chain connects TRBV7-9 to TRBJ1-1; 8 bases fit TRBD1. Germline V CDR1 and CDR2: SEHNR, FQNEAQ (reference sequence). Trimming took 5 bases from V and 6 from J; bases not matched to a gene: 8. This CDR3 has 14 amino acids. CDR3 region: CASSPRTGFAEAFF. CDR3 sequence (DNA): TGTGCCAGCAGCCCCCGGACAGGGTTTGCTGAAGCTTTCTTT.

The chain couples TRBV27 to TRBJ2-1; D might be TRBD1 (6 bases). The length of the CDR3 is 14 residues. CDR1 MNHEY and CDR2 SMNVEV come from the germline V gene (reference sequence). Deletions cut 6 bases from V and 1 base from J, with 10 bases between. The CDR3 DNA sequence: TGTGCCAGCAGCGAGGGGGATTCCTACAATGAGCAGTTCTTC. Translating it yields CASSEGDSYNEQFF.

V and J are TRBV18 and TRBJ2-1, with TRBD1 matching over 8 bases. Germline lookup yields CDR1 KGHSH and CDR2 LQKENI. CDR3 length equals 17 residues. J lost 7 bases, V lost 4 bases, and 15 bases had no gene match. CDR3 sequence reads: CASSLLTGGVSGNEQFF. DNA of the CDR3: TGTGCCAGCTCACTATTAACAGGGGGAGTTTCAGGGAATGAGCAGTTCTTC.

This clone was counted a few times. The chain recombines TRBV2 with TRBJ2-7; D ambiguous. The CDR3 has 14 amino acids. With 3 bases removed from V and 0 bases from J, the gap between germline ends came to 9 bases. From germline, CDR1 is SNHLY and CDR2 FYNNEI. In DNA, the CDR3 is TGTGCCAGCAGTGAGAAGAGGAGCTCCTACGAGCAGTACTTC. As protein: CASSEKRSSYEQYF.

The rearrangement uses TRBV18 and TRBJ2-3; TRBD2 matches 8 bases. The CDR3 runs to 18 residues. V lost 3 bases to trimming and J lost 3 bases; unmatched junction nucleotides: 14. Germline lookup yields CDR1 KGHSH and CDR2 LQKENI. In nucleotides, the CDR3 is TGTGCCAGCTCACCCCTGAACCCTAGCGGGTTTACGACAGATACGCAGTATTTT. This sequence encodes CASSPLNPSGFTTDTQYF. Filled out from reference TRBV18 and TRBJ2-3, the complete variable domain reads NAGVMQNPRHLVRRRGQEARLRCSPMKGHSHVYWYRQLPEEGLKFMVYLQKENIIDESGMPKERFSAEFPKEGPSILRIQQVVRGDSAAYFCASSPLNPSGFTTDTQYFGPGTRLTVL.

This chain connects TRBV5-1 to TRBJ1-3, with 7 bases lining up with TRBD1. The CDR3 contains 16 residues. Germline-derived CDR1 and CDR2 are SGHRS and YFSETQ. V lost 0 bases and J lost 3; bases outside the gene matches: 6. As DNA, the CDR3 is TGCGCCAGCAGCTTGGCCTCTACAGGGGTTGGAAACACCATATATTTT. Translation gives CASSLASTGVGNTIYF. The full variable domain, rest sourced from reference TRBV5-1 and TRBJ1-3, is KAGVTQTPRYLIKTRGQQVTLSCSPISGHRSVSWYQQTPGQGLQFLFEYFSETQRNKGNFPGRFSGRQFSNSRSEMNVSTLELGDSALYLCASSLASTGVGNTIYFGEGSWLTVV.

This clone was seen a single time. The rearrangement links TRBV7-3 to TRBJ1-2; TRBD1 agrees at 7 bases. This CDR3 is built from 13 residues. CDR1 and CDR2 from the germline V gene are SGHTA and FQGTGA. With V trimmed by 5 bases and J by 8 bases, 8 bases remained unmatched. Written as DNA, the CDR3 is TGTGCCAGCAGCAAGACGACAGGGAACGGCTACACCTTC. Amino acids: CASSKTTGNGYTF. The variable domain in full, completed from reference TRBV7-3 and TRBJ1-2, reads GAGVSQTPSNKVTEKGKYVELRCDPISGHTALYWYRQSLGQGPEFLIYFQGTGAADDSGLPNDRFFAVRPEGSVSTLKIQRTERGDSAVYLCASSKTTGNGYTFGSGTRLTVV.

The chain recombines TRBV6-6 with TRBJ1-2; tentatively, D is TRBD1 (5 bases). Germline assignment: CDR1 MNHNY and CDR2 SVGAGI (reference sequence). The CDR3 contains 14 residues. Between the trimmed V and J ends, which lost 3 bases and 8 bases, there was a span of 16 bases. The CDR3 DNA reads as TGTGCCAGCAGTTATACCGCGGGGCTGAGCGGCTACACCTTC. This sequence encodes CASSYTAGLSGYTF.